The sequence of this T cell receptor (beta chain) was determined in a study of patients and donors after allogeneic stem cell transplantation. TCRdb reanalysed the RT-PCR reads using MiXCR and keeps one entry per CDR3 protein. The table shows under 200,000 distinct CDR3 sequences, with 30% occurring only once. CDR1 DFQATT and CDR2 SNEGSKA come from the germline V gene (reference sequence). V lost 2 bases and J lost 10; bases outside the gene matches: 9. The length of the CDR3 is 15 residues. This clonotype was seen only a few times. Sequencing used blood, either unsorted or a sorted T cell fraction (not recorded which). The V gene is TRBV20-1, the J gene TRBJ1-6; 9 bases are shared with TRBD1. This receptor was obtained from a human donor who was either an allogeneic HSCT recipient or a stem cell or donor lymphocyte infusion donor (not recorded which). It is not recorded whose cells these are; they may come from a transplant donor. CDR3 amino acids: CSARTPGQGTSPLHF. CDR3 sequence (DNA): TGCAGTGCTAGAACCCCGGGACAGGGAACCTCACCCCTCCACTTT.